This TCR beta chain was sequenced for a study of OX40 agonist ivuxolimab in advanced cancers. Per the germline V gene, CDR1 is SGHRS and CDR2 is YFSETQ. V lost 0 bases, J lost 5 bases, and 14 bases lay in between. This CDR3 is built from 15 residues. Generated by immunoSEQ multiplex PCR, the TCRdb table keeps only in-frame clones and is missing some. This sample has roughly 90,000 clones, with more than 80% found just once. The material sequenced was CD4+ or CD8+ T cells sorted from blood, taken in a trial of the OX40 agonist ivuxolimab. The chain joins TRBV5-1 to TRBJ2-5; perhaps TRBD1 as D (5 bases). This clonotype originated in an adult with an advanced solid tumor such as melanoma, head and neck, liver or kidney cancer. CDR3 residues: CASSLVQGMLETQYF. The DNA of the CDR3 is TGCGCCAGCAGCTTGGTGCAGGGAATGCTGGAGACCCAGTACTTC.